Shown below are 25 T cell receptor beta chains from a single sample sequenced in a study of cytomegalovirus exposure and HLA in healthy donors. The PCR contained 60 Vbeta and 13 Jbeta primers. The method was immunoSEQ multiplex PCR; TCRdb's version includes in-frame clones alone and lacks a portion of them. The data hold roughly 81,000 clones, with 79% observed a single time. The material sequenced was PBMCs. The receptors derive from a young man in good health and CMV-seronegative.

The V call is TRBV4-1, the J call TRBJ2-5; a weak D match, TRBD2 (5 bases). The J call may be incorrect, as the DNA end agrees better with TRBJ2-7. CDR3 size: 17 residues. Germline CDR1 and CDR2: MGHRA and YSYEKL. As DNA, the CDR3 is TGCGCCAGCAGCCAAGTCATGTCCGAGGGAATGAGTTACGAGCAGTACTTC. This encodes CASSQVMSEGMSYEQYF.

The chain combines TRBV6-4 with TRBJ2-5; 12 nucleotides match TRBD2. Losses at the gene ends were 1 base for V and 1 base for J; bases not matched to a gene: 16. The CDR3 runs to 21 residues. The germline gives CDR1 MRHNA, CDR2 SNTAGT. The CDR3 DNA is TGTGCCAGCAGTGACTACCTAGCGGGGGGGGAAACCCAAGAAACCCAAGAGACCCAGTACTTC. Protein: CASSDYLAGGETQETQETQYF.

This rearrangement joins TRBV30 to TRBJ2-2; D ambiguous. Trimming removed 3 bases at V and 5 bases at J, with 13 bases between. Looked up from germline, CDR1 is GTSNPN and CDR2 is SVGIG (reference sequence). This CDR3 has 14 residues. CDR3 in amino acids: CAWRGRFPTGELFF. DNA of the CDR3: TGTGCCTGGAGAGGCAGGTTCCCTACCGGGGAGCTGTTTTTT.

This clone showed up just a few times. The V and J genes are TRBV6-6 and TRBJ1-3; a possible D gene is TRBD1 (5 bases). Germline V gives CDR1 MNHNY, CDR2 SVGAGI (reference sequence). This CDR3 spans 15 amino acids. Trimming removed 5 bases from V and 4 bases from J, with 15 bases in between. The CDR3 region is CASSPFSGAGNTIYF. CDR3 DNA sequence: TGTGCCAGCAGTCCGTTCAGCGGGGCCGGAAACACCATATATTTT.

The genes are TRBV6-1 and TRBJ2-4; TRBD2 might be the D (6 bases). This CDR3 has 14 residues. The germline V gene encodes CDR1 MNHNS and CDR2 SASEGT. V gave up 1 base and J gave up 7 bases, with 11 bases separating them. Here the CDR3 DNA reads TGTGCCAGCAGTGAAGGCTATGGGGGGAACATTCAGTACTTC. Its translation: CASSEGYGGNIQYF.

The table lists this clone with a count of one. The rearrangement joins TRBV4-2 to TRBJ2-3, with 9 bases fitting TRBD2. V was clipped by 0 bases and J by 6 bases; unmatched bases: 7. This CDR3 contains 16 residues. In germline, CDR1 is LGHNA, CDR2 YNFKEQ. For the CDR3, the DNA is TGTGCCAGCAGCCAAGAAAAGACTAGCGGCTCTGATACGCAGTATTTT. Translating gives CASSQEKTSGSDTQYF.

The genes are TRBV7-6 and TRBJ1-4; D unclear. Germline CDR1 and CDR2: SGHVS and FNYEAQ. This CDR3 has 15 amino acids. Trimming shortened V by 0 bases and J by 5 bases, and 10 bases separated the two germline ends. CDR3 sequence (DNA): TGTGCCAGCAGCTTAGCTGGGGAGGTGAATGAAAAACTGTTTTTT. Translation: CASSLAGEVNEKLFF.

The V call is TRBV7-2, the J call TRBJ2-1; D gene uncertain. Trimming took 3 bases from V and 9 from J, leaving 12 bases between them. In germline, CDR1 is SGHTA, CDR2 FQGNSA. The CDR3 loop spans 13 amino acids. The CDR3: CASSFPELVEQFF. Written as DNA, the CDR3 is TGTGCCAGCAGCTTTCCGGAGCTGGTTGAGCAGTTCTTC.

This clone has more than one count but fewer than ten. The chain recombines TRBV7-9 with TRBJ2-2, with 10 positions matching TRBD1. V shed 5 bases, J shed 6 bases, and the junction held 9 bases outside the gene matches. The CDR3 runs to 16 residues. The germline gives CDR1 SEHNR, CDR2 FQNEAQ (reference sequence). CDR3: CASSSRDRGWAGELFF. The CDR3 bases are TGTGCCAGCAGCAGCCGGGACAGGGGTTGGGCCGGGGAGCTGTTTTTT.

The chain is built from TRBV5-6 and TRBJ1-1, with 7 bases fitting TRBD1. The V and J ends lost 1 base and 2 bases, in that order; junction bases with no gene match: 8. This CDR3 has 16 amino acids. Germline values: CDR1 SGHDT, CDR2 YYEEEE. CDR3 in DNA: TGTGCCAGCAGCTTGTGGGGACAGCGACCTAACACTGAAGCTTTCTTT. Translating it yields CASSLWGQRPNTEAFF.

This sequence joins TRBV5-1 and TRBJ1-1; TRBD1 agrees at 9 bases. CDR3 length: 14 amino acids. From germline, CDR1 is SGHRS and CDR2 YFSETQ. Trimming took 4 bases from V and 5 from J; bases not matched to a gene: 6. DNA of the CDR3: TGCGCCAGCAGCACCGGACAGGGGTTAACTGAAGCTTTCTTT. This gives the protein CASSTGQGLTEAFF.

The chain employs TRBV28 and TRBJ2-7; 7 bases are shared with TRBD2. The CDR3 length is 12 residues. The trim removed 5 bases at V and 2 bases at J, leaving 0 bases unmatched. CDR1 and CDR2 (germline): MDHEN, SYDVKM. The CDR3 loop reads CASSAGAYEQYF. In nucleotides, the CDR3 is TGTGCCAGCAGTGCGGGAGCCTACGAGCAGTACTTC.

J is TRBJ2-7 and V is TRBV7-6; the match to TRBD2 covers 7 bases. CDR3 length: 13 amino acids. Germline lookup yields CDR1 SGHVS and CDR2 FNYEAQ. With 2 bases clipped from V and 6 bases from J, the junction kept 4 bases outside the gene matches. The CDR3 region is CASSLKAGVEQYF. Here the CDR3 DNA reads TGTGCCAGCAGCTTAAAGGCGGGAGTCGAGCAGTACTTC.

The chain carries TRBV7-3 and TRBJ2-3, with D perhaps TRBD2 (5 bases). The CDR3 extends over 15 amino acids. Germline CDR1 is SGHTA and CDR2 is FQGTGA. V lost 5 bases, J lost 4 bases, and 16 bases lay in between. The CDR3: CASSPNLMEADTQYF. Written as DNA, the CDR3 is TGTGCCAGCAGCCCCAACCTGATGGAGGCAGATACGCAGTATTTT.

The chain links TRBV9 to TRBJ2-5; 8 bases agree with TRBD1. Germline CDR1 reads SGDLS; CDR2 reads YYNGEE. The CDR3 extends over 14 amino acids. Germline trimming cut 3 bases from V and 4 bases from J; bases unmatched to any gene: 5. The CDR3 spells CASSAGQGGETQYF. Here the CDR3 DNA reads TGTGCCAGCAGCGCCGGACAGGGTGGAGAGACCCAGTACTTC.

This clone was recorded a few times. The chain carries TRBV10-2 and TRBJ2-7, with 7 bases lining up with TRBD1. CDR1 and CDR2 from the germline V gene are WSHSY and SAAADI. V lost 7 bases and J lost 4; bases outside the gene matches: 10. The CDR3 sequence is 14 residues long. The CDR3 loop reads CASKDIRTGYEQYF. Written as DNA, the CDR3 is TGCGCCAGCAAAGACATTAGGACAGGTTACGAGCAGTACTTC.

This sequence joins TRBV30 and TRBJ2-2; tentatively, D is TRBD1 (5 bases). V gave up 5 bases and J gave up 0 bases, with 7 bases separating them. CDR3 length equals 13 residues. Germline CDR1 reads GTSNPN; CDR2 reads SVGIG (reference sequence). The CDR3 reads CAWGHPNTGELFF. CDR3 DNA: TGTGCCTGGGGACACCCGAACACCGGGGAGCTGTTTTTT.

This clone was counted once. This chain links TRBV18 with TRBJ2-7; no definite D call. The CDR3 extends over 16 amino acids. Looked up from germline, CDR1 is KGHSH and CDR2 is LQKENI. Trimming took off 4 bases at V and 2 bases at J, with 18 bases between the two ends. For the CDR3, the DNA is TGTGCCAGCTCACTACGTCCACCCCCGGGTCCCTACGAGCAGTACTTC. Its translation is CASSLRPPPGPYEQYF.

V usage is TRBV7-9 and J usage is TRBJ2-5, with a possible D match to TRBD1 (6 bases). CDR1 and CDR2 from the germline V gene are SEHNR and FQNEAQ (reference sequence). Trimming removed 6 bases from V and 0 bases from J, with 14 bases in between. There are 15 residues in the CDR3. CDR3 sequence reads: CASSSGGTYQETQYF. The CDR3 DNA sequence: TGTGCCAGCAGTTCTGGGGGCACGTACCAAGAGACCCAGTACTTC.

V usage is TRBV7-6 and J usage is TRBJ2-5; 10 nucleotides align to TRBD1. The CDR3 spans 17 residues. Germline V lookup: CDR1 SGHVS, CDR2 FNYEAQ. With 3 bases clipped from V and 2 bases from J, the junction kept 9 bases outside the gene matches. The CDR3, as DNA: TGTGCCAGCAGCTTTTGGGAACTGGACAGGGGGCAAGAGACCCAGTACTTC. As protein: CASSFWELDRGQETQYF. The whole variable domain, remainder taken from reference TRBV7-6 and TRBJ2-5, is GAGVSQSPRYKVTKRGQDVALRCDPISGHVSLYWYRQALGQGPEFLTYFNYEAQQDKSGLPNDRFSAERPEGSISTLTIQRTEQRDSAMYRCASSFWELDRGQETQYFGPGTRLLVL.

The chain recombines TRBV27 with TRBJ2-1; TRBD2 might be the D (5 bases). The CDR3 consists of 16 residues. Germline CDR1 and CDR2: MNHEY and SMNVEV (reference sequence). V lost 6 bases and J 0 bases, leaving 15 bases between the germline ends. CDR3 in amino acids: CASSPETGSSYNEQFF. CDR3 coding DNA: TGTGCCAGCAGCCCTGAAACGGGGAGCTCCTACAATGAGCAGTTCTTC.

This chain links TRBV6-5 with TRBJ2-3; 7 bases line up with TRBD2. V shed 6 bases and J 8 bases; nucleotides not matched to a gene: 5. The CDR3 has 12 amino acids. Germline values: CDR1 MNHEY, CDR2 SVGAGI. The CDR3 spells CASRPSGGTQYF. CDR3 nucleotide sequence: TGTGCCAGCAGGCCTTCGGGGGGTACGCAGTATTTT.

CDR3 nucleotide sequence: TGTGCCAGCAGTTACCCGGGACAGGCGTACTATGGCTACACCTTC. This encodes CASSYPGQAYYGYTF. This rearrangement joins TRBV6-6 to TRBJ1-2, with 8 bases lining up with TRBD1. The CDR3 contains 15 residues. CDR1 and CDR2 from the germline V gene are MNHNY and SVGAGI (reference sequence). J was trimmed by 3 bases and V by 2 bases; bases with no gene match: 5.

The gene calls are TRBV27 and TRBJ2-1; 11 bases fit TRBD2. CDR3 length: 16 residues. The germline gives CDR1 MNHEY, CDR2 SMNVEV (reference sequence). After removal of 5 bases from V and 7 bases from J, the junction contained 10 bases not matched to a gene. The CDR3 here is CASSVNSGRARNEQFF. The DNA of the CDR3 is TGTGCCAGCAGTGTAAATAGCGGGAGGGCCAGGAATGAGCAGTTCTTC.

This clone was seen a few times. The genes are TRBV5-1 and TRBJ2-2; 7 nucleotides match TRBD1. The germline V gene has CDR1 SGHRS and CDR2 YFSETQ. CDR3 length: 15 amino acids. The V segment lost 5 bases and the J segment 5 bases; nucleotides outside the gene matches: 9. The chain's CDR3 is CASSPGTEGTGELFF. The CDR3 DNA is TGCGCCAGCAGTCCCGGGACAGAAGGTACCGGGGAGCTGTTTTTT.